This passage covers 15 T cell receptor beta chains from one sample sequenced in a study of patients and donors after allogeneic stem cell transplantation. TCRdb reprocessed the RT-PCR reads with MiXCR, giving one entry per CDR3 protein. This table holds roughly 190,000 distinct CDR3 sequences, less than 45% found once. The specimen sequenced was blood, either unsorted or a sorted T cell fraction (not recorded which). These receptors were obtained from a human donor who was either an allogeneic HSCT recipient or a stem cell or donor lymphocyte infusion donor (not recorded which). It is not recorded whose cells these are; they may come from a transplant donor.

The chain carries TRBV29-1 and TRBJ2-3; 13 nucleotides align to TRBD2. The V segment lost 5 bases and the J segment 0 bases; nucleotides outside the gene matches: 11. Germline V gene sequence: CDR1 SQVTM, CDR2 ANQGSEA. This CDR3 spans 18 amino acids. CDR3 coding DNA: TGCAGCGTTCTACTAGCGGGAGGGGTCCCGGGTAGCACAGATACGCAGTATTTT. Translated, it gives CSVLLAGGVPGSTDTQYF.

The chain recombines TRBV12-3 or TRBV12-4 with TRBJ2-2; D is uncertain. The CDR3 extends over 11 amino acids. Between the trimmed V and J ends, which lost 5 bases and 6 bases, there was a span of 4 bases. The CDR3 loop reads CASSPPGELFF. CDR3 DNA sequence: TGTGCCAGCAGTCCTCCCGGGGAGCTGTTTTTT.

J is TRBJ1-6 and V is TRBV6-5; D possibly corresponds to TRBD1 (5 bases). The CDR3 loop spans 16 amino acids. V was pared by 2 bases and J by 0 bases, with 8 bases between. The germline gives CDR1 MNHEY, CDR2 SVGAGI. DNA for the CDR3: TGTGCCAGCAGTTACGGGGCGAGCTCCTATAATTCACCCCTCCACTTT. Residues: CASSYGASSYNSPLHF.

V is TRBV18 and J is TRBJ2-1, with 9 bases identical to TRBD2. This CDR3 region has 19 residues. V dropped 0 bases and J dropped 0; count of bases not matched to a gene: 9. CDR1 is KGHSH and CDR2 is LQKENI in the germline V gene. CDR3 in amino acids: CASSPPPAGGLRSYNEQFF. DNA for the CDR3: TGTGCCAGCTCACCACCCCCGGCGGGAGGGTTACGCTCCTACAATGAGCAGTTCTTC.

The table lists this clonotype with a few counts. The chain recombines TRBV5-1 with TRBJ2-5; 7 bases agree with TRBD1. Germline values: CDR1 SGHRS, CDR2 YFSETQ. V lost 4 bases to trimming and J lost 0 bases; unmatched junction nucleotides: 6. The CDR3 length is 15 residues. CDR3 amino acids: CASSLGTANQETQYF. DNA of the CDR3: TGCGCCAGCAGCCTAGGGACAGCCAACCAAGAGACCCAGTACTTC. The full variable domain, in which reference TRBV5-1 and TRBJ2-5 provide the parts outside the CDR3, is KAGVTQTPRYLIKTRGQQVTLSCSPISGHRSVSWYQQTPGQGLQFLFEYFSETQRNKGNFPGRFSGRQFSNSRSEMNVSTLELGDSALYLCASSLGTANQETQYFGPGTRLLVL.

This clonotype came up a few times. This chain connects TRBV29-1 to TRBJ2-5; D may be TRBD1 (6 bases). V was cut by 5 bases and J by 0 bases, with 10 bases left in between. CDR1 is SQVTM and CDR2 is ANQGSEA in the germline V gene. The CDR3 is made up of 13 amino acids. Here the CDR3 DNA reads TGCAGCGTTCCTGGACAGAACCAAGAGACCCAGTACTTC. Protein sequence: CSVPGQNQETQYF.

The CDR3 loop is CASSPGLAGGLDTQYF. In DNA, the CDR3 is TGTGCCAGCAGCCCCGGACTAGCGGGAGGTCTAGATACGCAGTATTTT. This chain uses TRBV6-2 or TRBV6-3 with TRBJ2-3; TRBD2 matches at 14 bases. The germline V gene has CDR1 MNHEY and CDR2 SVGEGT. This CDR3 comprises 16 residues. V shed 6 bases, J shed 5 bases, and the junction held 7 bases outside the gene matches.

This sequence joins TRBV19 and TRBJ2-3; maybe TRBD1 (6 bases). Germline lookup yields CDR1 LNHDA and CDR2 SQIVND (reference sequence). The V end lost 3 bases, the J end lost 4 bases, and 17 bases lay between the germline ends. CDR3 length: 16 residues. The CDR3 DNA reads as TGTGCCAGTAGTATCGGCGCAGGGACAACTTCAGATACGCAGTATTTT. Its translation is CASSIGAGTTSDTQYF.

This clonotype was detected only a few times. This chain's CDR3 is CASRPTGAGNTIYF. The CDR3 region has the DNA TGTGCCAGCAGGCCGACAGGGGCAGGAAACACCATATATTTT. The chain uses TRBV12-3 or TRBV12-4 and TRBJ1-3; TRBD1 matches at 8 bases. The CDR3 consists of 14 residues. V lost 6 bases to trimming and J lost 4 bases; unmatched junction nucleotides: 5.

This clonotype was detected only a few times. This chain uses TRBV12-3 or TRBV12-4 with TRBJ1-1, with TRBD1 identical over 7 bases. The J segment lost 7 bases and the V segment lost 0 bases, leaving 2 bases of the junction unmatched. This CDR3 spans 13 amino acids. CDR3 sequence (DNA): TGTGCCAGCAGTTTAGCCCAGGGGGTTGAAGCTTTCTTT. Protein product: CASSLAQGVEAFF.

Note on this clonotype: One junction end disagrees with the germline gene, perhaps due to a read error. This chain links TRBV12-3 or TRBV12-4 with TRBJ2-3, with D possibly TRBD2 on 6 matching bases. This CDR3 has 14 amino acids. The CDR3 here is CTSSLFSGADTQYF. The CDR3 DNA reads TGTACCAGCAGTTTATTTTCGGGAGCAGATACGCAGTATTTT.

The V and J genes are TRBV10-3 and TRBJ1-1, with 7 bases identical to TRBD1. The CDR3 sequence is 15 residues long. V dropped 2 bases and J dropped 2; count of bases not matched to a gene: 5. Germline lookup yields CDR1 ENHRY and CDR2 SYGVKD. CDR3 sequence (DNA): TGTGCCATCAGTGAGGGGACAGCGGGAAACACTGAAGCTTTCTTT. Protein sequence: CAISEGTAGNTEAFF.

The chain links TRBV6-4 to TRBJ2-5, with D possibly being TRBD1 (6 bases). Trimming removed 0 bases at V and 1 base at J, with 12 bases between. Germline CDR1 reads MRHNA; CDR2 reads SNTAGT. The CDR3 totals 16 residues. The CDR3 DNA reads TGTGCCAGCAGTGACTCCGGTGAACAGGGCCAAGAGACCCAGTACTTC. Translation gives CASSDSGEQGQETQYF.

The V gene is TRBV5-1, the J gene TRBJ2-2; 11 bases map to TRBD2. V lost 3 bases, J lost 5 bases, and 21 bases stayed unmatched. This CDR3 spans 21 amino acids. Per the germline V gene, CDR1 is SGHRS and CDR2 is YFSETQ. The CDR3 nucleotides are TGCGCCAGCAGCTCCGGGACATATCATGGGACTAGCGGCTTACAGACCGGGGAGCTGTTTTTT. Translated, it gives CASSSGTYHGTSGLQTGELFF.

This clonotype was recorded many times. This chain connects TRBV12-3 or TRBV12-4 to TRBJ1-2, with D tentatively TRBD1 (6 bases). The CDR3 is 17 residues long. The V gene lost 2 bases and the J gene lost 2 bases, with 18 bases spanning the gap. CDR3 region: CASSLSGGAATNYGYTF. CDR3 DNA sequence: TGTGCCAGCAGTTTATCGGGGGGCGCCGCTACCAACTATGGCTACACCTTC.